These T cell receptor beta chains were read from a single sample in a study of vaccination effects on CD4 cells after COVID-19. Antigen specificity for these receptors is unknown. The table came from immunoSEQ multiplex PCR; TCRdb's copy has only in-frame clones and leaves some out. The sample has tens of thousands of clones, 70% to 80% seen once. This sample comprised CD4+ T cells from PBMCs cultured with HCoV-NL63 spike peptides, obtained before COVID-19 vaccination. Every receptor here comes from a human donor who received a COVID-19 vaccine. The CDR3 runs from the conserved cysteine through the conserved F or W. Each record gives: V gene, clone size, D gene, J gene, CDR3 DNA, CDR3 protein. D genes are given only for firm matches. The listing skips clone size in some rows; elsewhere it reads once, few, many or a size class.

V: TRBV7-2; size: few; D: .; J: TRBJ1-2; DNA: TGTGCCAGCAGCTCCTTTACCGGGACACCCTATGGCTACACCTTC; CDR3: CASSSFTGTPYGYTF
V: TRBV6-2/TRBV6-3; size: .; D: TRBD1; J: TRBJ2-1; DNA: TGTGCCAGCAGTTGGGGACAGCCCTTGGAGCAGTTCTTC; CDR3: CASSWGQPLEQFF
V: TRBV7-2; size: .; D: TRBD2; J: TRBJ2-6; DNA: TGTGCCAGCAGTCGACTAGCGGGGTACTCTGGGGCCAACGTCCTGACTTTC; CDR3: CASSRLAGYSGANVLTF
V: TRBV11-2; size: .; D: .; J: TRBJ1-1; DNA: TGTGCCAGCAGCTTAGCGGGGGGGAACACTGAAGCTTTCTTT; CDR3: CASSLAGGNTEAFF
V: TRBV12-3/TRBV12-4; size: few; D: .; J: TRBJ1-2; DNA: TGTGCCAGCACCCCACAGGGTTACTATGGCTACACCTTC; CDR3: CASTPQGYYGYTF
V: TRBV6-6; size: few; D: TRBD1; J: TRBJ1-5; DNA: TGTGCCAGCAGTCCCACGGGACAGCCAAAGGTTAGCAATCAGCCCCAGCATTTT; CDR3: CASSPTGQPKVSNQPQHF
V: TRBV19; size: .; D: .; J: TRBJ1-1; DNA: TGTGCCAGTAGTAGTATTCCAGAGGTGGTAAGTCCTGAAGCTTTCTTT; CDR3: CASSSIPEVVSPEAFF
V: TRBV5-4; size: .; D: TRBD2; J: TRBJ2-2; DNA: TGTGCCAGCAGCCGACTCGGGGGGGGCGGGGAGCTGTTTTTT; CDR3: CASSRLGGGGELFF
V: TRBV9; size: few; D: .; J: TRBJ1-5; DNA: TGTGCCAGCAGCCAAAGGTCCCCCCTTAAGCCTAGCAATCAGCCCCAGCATTTT; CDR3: CASSQRSPLKPSNQPQHF
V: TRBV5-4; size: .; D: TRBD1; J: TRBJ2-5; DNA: TGTGCCAGCAGCTTGTCCCCGGGCCCAGGGGGCGGGACCCAGTACTTC; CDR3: CASSLSPGPGGGTQYF
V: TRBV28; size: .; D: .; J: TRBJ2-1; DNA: TGTGCCAGCAGTTTATATCTTTTGGAGATGCGGGGCGTTTTCTTC; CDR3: CASSLYLLEMRGVFF
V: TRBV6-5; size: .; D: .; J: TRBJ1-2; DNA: TGTGCCAGCGGGGGCCAGAACTATGGCTACACCTTC; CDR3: CASGGQNYGYTF
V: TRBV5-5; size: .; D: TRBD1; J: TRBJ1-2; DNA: TGTGCCAGCACCCTGGACAGGGGGTATGGCTACACCTTC; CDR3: CASTLDRGYGYTF
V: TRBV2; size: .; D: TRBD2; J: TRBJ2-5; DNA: TGTGCCAGCACGTCGGGGGGGCGGGAGACCCAGTACTTC; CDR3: CASTSGGRETQYF
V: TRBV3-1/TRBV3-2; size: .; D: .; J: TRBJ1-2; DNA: TGTGCCAGCAGCCAAGGAATGGGGGGGGCGCGGGGTGGCTACACCTTC; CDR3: CASSQGMGGARGGYTF
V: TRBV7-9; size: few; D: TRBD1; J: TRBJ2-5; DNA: TGTGCCAGCAGCCCTTTACAGGGGATTCTCCAAGAGACCCAGTACTTC; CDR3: CASSPLQGILQETQYF
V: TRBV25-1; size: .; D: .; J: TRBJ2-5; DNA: TGTGCCAGCAGTGTAGCGATGGTGGGGACCCAGTACTTC; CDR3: CASSVAMVGTQYF
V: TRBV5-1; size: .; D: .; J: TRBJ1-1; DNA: TGCGCCAGCAGCAGTGGGAGGAACACTGAAGCTTTCTTT; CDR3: CASSSGRNTEAFF
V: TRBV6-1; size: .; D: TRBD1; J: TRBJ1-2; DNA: TGTGCCAGCAGTGGGACAGGGCGAGGTGGCTACACCTTC; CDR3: CASSGTGRGGYTF
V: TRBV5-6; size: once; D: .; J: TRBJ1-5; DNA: TGTGCCAGCAGCTTACAGTCTAATCAGCCCCAGCATTTT; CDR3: CASSLQSNQPQHF
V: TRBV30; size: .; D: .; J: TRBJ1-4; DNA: TGTGCCTGGAGTCCCCAAGGAGGGCTTAATGAAAAACTGTTTTTT; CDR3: CAWSPQGGLNEKLFF
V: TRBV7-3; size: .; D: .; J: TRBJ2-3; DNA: TGTGCCAGCAGCTTGTGGGGGGGGGCCACAGATACGCAGTATTTT; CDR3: CASSLWGGATDTQYF
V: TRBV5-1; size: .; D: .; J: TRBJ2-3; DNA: TGCGCCAGCAGCTTGGGGGTGGGCAGGAATCGATGGATAGGGGTTACAGATACGCAGTATTTT; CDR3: CASSLGVGRNRWIGVTDTQYF
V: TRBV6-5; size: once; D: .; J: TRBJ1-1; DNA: TGTGCCAGCGCGTTGGATACGGAGAGTTTCTTT; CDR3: CASALDTESFF
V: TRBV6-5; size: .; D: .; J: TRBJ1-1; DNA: TGTGCCAGCAGTTTTTGGCCCGGCGAGGGTGAAGCTTTCTTT; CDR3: CASSFWPGEGEAFF
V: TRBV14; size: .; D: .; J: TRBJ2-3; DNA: TGTGCCAGCAGCCAAGATGTTTTCCGGGGAACGATAGATACGCAGTATTTT; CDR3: CASSQDVFRGTIDTQYF
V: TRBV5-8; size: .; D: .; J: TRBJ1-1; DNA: TGTGCCAGCCCTACCAGTTACTTGACAGTAGAGGACACTGAAGCTTTCTTT; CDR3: CASPTSYLTVEDTEAFF
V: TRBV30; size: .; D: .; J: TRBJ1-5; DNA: TGTGCCTGGAGTACGGGGACCCGACAGCCCCAGCATTTT; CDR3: CAWSTGTRQPQHF
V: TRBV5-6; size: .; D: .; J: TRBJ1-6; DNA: TGTGCCAGCAGCTTTGTTAATTCACCCCTCCACTTT; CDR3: CASSFVNSPLHF
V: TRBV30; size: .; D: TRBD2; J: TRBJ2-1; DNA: TGTGCCTGGAGTTCCCTAGCGGGGCACAATGAGCAGTTCTTC; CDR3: CAWSSLAGHNEQFF
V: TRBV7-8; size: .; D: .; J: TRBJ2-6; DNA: TGTGCCAGCAGCTTACGCCGGCCAGGGCCTACCGGGGCCAACGTCCTGACTTTC; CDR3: CASSLRRPGPTGANVLTF
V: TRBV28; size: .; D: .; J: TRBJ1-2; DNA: TGTGCCAGCAGTCCCCACGTCGGACAGTTAGCTAACTATGGCTACACCTTC; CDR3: CASSPHVGQLANYGYTF
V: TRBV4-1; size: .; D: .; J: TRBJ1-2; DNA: TGCGCCAGCAGCCAAGTGGGGATGAACTACTATGGCTACACCTTC; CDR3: CASSQVGMNYYGYTF
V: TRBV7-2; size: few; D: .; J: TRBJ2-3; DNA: TGTGCCAGCAGCTTAGCGGGGGGGCGCCCAGATACGCAGTATTTT; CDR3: CASSLAGGRPDTQYF
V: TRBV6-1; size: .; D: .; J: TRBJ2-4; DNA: TGTGCCAGCAGTGATTCAGGGGCCAAAAACATTCAGTACTTC; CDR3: CASSDSGAKNIQYF
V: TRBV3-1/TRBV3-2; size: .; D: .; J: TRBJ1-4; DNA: TGTGCCAGCAGCTCGAGACAGACAACTAATGAAAAACTGTTTTTT; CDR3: CASSSRQTTNEKLFF
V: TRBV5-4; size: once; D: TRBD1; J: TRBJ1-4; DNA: TGTGCCAGACAAAATCGACATAGTCGTAGACAGGGGGACGGTGAAAAACTGTTTTTT; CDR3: CARQNRHSRRQGDGEKLFF
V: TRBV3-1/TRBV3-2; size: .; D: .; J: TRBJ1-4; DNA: TGTGCCAGCAGCCAAGATGTAAGTCTTAATGAAAAACTGTTTTTT; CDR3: CASSQDVSLNEKLFF
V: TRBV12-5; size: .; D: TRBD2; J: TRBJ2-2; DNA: TGTGCTAGTGGTTTGTGGGGGGGGGCCGGGGAGCTGTTTTTT; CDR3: CASGLWGGAGELFF
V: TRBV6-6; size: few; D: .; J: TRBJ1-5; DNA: TGTGCCAGCAGTTACAGGGTGGACAATCAGCCCCAGCATTTT; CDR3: CASSYRVDNQPQHF
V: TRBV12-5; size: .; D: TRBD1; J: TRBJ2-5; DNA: TGTGCTAGTGGTCCGGGACAGGGAACCAGTCCCAGACAAGAGACCCAGTACTTC; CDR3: CASGPGQGTSPRQETQYF
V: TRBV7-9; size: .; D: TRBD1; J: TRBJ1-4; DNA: TGTGCCAGCAGATCCGACAGGGGAGGTGAAAAACTGTTTTTT; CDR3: CASRSDRGGEKLFF
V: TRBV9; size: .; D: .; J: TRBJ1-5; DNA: TGTGCCAGCAGCGCCACAGGGTCCCCGAATCAGCCCCAGCATTTT; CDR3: CASSATGSPNQPQHF
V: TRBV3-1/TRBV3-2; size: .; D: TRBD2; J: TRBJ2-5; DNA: TGTGCCAGCAGCCCGGGACTAGTGGAGACCCAGTACTTC; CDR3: CASSPGLVETQYF